Following are 3 T cell receptor beta chains from one sample sequenced in a study of T cells after yellow fever vaccination. TCRdb used MiXCR to reprocess the 5' RACE reads, holding one entry per CDR3 protein. The table lists under 400,000 distinct CDR3 sequences, roughly 11% of them singletons. The starting material was PBMCs, obtained on the day of the first yellow fever vaccination. The source is a man younger than 35 who received the YFV17D yellow fever vaccine.

This clonotype was counted many times. This rearrangement joins TRBV5-1 to TRBJ2-3; D gene unclear. Trimming left V 9 bases short and J 0 bases short, with 11 bases between. The germline gives CDR1 SGHRS, CDR2 YFSETQ. The CDR3 spans 13 residues. DNA for the CDR3: TGCGCCACGGCCAACCGGAGCACAGATACGCAGTATTTT. Its translation: CATANRSTDTQYF.

This clonotype has a count of ten or more. V usage is TRBV6-1 and J usage is TRBJ2-5, with a possible D match to TRBD1 (6 bases). Germline V lookup: CDR1 MNHNS, CDR2 SASEGT. The V end lost 10 bases, the J end lost 1 base, and 19 bases lay between the germline ends. This CDR3 region has 15 residues. Written as DNA, the CDR3 is TGTGCCACTAACCAGCAGGGGACCTCCCAAGAGACCCAGTACTTC. Its protein is CATNQQGTSQETQYF.

There are a few counts of this clonotype. V and J are TRBV14 and TRBJ2-2; the match to TRBD1 covers 7 bases. With 3 bases clipped from V and 3 bases from J, the junction kept 7 bases outside the gene matches. CDR1 is SGHDN, CDR2 FVKESK, per germline. This CDR3 comprises 16 residues. DNA for the CDR3: TGTGCCAGCAGCCAGGCGACAGGGTCCTACACCGGGGAGCTGTTTTTT. Protein product: CASSQATGSYTGELFF.